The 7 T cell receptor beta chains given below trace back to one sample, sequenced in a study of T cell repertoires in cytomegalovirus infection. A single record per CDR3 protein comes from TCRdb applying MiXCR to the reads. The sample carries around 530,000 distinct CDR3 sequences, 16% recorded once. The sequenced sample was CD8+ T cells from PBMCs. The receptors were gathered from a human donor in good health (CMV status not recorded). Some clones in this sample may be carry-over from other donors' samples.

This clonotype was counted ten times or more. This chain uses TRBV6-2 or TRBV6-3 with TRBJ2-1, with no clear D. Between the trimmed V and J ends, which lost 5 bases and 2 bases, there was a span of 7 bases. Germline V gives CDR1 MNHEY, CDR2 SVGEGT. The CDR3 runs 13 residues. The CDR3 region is CASSASPYNEQFF. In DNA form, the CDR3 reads TGTGCCAGCAGTGCCAGTCCCTACAATGAGCAGTTCTTC.

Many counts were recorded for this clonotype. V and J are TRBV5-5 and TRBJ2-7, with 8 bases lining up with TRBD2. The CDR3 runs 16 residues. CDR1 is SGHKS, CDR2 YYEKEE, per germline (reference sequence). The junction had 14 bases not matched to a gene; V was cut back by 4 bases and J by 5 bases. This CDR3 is CASSPKGLAGIDEQYF. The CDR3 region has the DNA TGTGCCAGCAGCCCCAAAGGGCTAGCGGGTATCGACGAGCAGTACTTC.

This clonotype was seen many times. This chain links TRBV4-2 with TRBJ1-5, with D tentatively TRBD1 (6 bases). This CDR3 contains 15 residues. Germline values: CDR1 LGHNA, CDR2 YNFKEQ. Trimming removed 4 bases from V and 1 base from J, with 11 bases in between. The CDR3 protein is CASSPLDRSNQPQHF. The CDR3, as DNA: TGTGCCAGCAGCCCATTAGACAGGAGCAATCAGCCCCAGCATTTT.

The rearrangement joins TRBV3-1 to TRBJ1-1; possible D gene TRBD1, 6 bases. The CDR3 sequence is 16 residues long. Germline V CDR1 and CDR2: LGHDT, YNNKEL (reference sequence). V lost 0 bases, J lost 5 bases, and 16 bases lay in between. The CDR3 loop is CASSQDPIRGGTEAFF. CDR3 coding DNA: TGTGCCAGCAGCCAAGATCCAATCAGGGGCGGAACTGAAGCTTTCTTT.

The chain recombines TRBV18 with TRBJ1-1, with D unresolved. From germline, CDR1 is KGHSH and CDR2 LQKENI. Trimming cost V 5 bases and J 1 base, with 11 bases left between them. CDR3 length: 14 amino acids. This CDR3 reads CASSSITENTEAFF. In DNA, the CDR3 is TGTGCCAGCTCATCTATTACAGAGAACACTGAAGCTTTCTTT.

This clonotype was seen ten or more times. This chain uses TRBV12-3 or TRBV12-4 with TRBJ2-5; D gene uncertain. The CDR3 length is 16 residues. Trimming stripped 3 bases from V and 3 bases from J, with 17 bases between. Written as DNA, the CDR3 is TGTGCCAGCAGTTTTGCGCTGTATGGCAGAGAAGAGACCCAGTACTTC. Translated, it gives CASSFALYGREETQYF.

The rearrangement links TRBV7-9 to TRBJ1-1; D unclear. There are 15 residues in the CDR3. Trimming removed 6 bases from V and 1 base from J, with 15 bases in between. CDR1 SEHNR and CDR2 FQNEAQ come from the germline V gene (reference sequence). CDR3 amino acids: CASRYPSAQNTEAFF. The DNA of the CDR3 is TGTGCCAGCAGATACCCTAGCGCACAGAACACTGAAGCTTTCTTT. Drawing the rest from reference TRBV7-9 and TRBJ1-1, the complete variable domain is DTGVSQNPRHKITKRGQNVTFRCDPISEHNRLYWYRQTLGQGPEFLTYFQNEAQLEKSRLLSDRFSAERPKGSFSTLEIQRTEQGDSAMYLCASRYPSAQNTEAFFGQGTRLTVV.